This TCR beta chain was retrieved from a study of T cell changes during pregnancy in multiple sclerosis. TCRdb's copy holds only in-frame clones and misses some; the assay was immunoSEQ multiplex PCR. Counted here are 35,000 to 45,000 clones, roughly 88% occurring once; the ten biggest clones make up 4.5% to 5.5%. The specimen comprised peripheral blood, sampled in the second trimester of pregnancy. The origin of this receptor is a female donor in good health, enrolled as a control in a pregnancy study.

The CDR3 loop reads CASSVGSTVLSYEQYF. The CDR3 coding sequence is TGTGCCAGCAGCGTAGGAAGTACAGTCCTCTCCTACGAGCAGTACTTC. The chain couples TRBV9 to TRBJ2-7; D is uncertain. V dropped 0 bases and J dropped 0 bases, with 13 bases sitting between them. Per germline, CDR1 SGDLS and CDR2 YYNGEE. The CDR3 covers 16 residues.